A single sample is the source of the 8 T cell receptor beta chains below, sequenced in a study of blood T cell repertoires in COVID-19. TCRdb's table, derived via immunoSEQ multiplex PCR, lists solely in-frame clones and lacks some. The table shows under 300,000 clones, with around four fifths occurring only once. The specimen sequenced was peripheral blood. The source of these receptors is a woman aged 60-70 years with active or convalescent COVID-19.

The J gene is TRBJ1-4, the V gene TRBV5-5, with TRBD1 as a possible D gene (5 bases). CDR1 and CDR2 from the germline V gene are SGHKS and YYEKEE (reference sequence). This CDR3 comprises 16 residues. Trimming shortened V by 0 bases and J by 7 bases, and 16 bases separated the two germline ends. CDR3 nucleotide sequence: TGTGCCAGCAGCTTGGATGCAGGGTCAGGTGGTGAAAAACTGTTTTTT. It is translated as CASSLDAGSGGEKLFF.

The V call is TRBV18, the J call TRBJ2-1, with 8 nucleotides matching TRBD2. The CDR3 covers 17 residues. The trim removed 3 bases at V and 5 bases at J, leaving 12 bases unmatched. Germline values: CDR1 KGHSH, CDR2 LQKENI. In nucleotides, the CDR3 is TGTGCCAGCTCACCCCTCGGGGGGGCGGAACAGCACAATGAGCAGTTCTTC. As protein: CASSPLGGAEQHNEQFF.

This chain joins TRBV6-4 and TRBJ2-7, with TRBD2 matching over 7 bases. This CDR3 spans 13 amino acids. Germline assignment: CDR1 MRHNA and CDR2 SNTAGT. Losses at the gene ends were 6 bases for V and 5 bases for J; bases not matched to a gene: 7. The CDR3 nucleotides read TGTGCCAGCAGACCGGGGGGAGTCCACGAGCAGTACGTC. Amino acid sequence: CASRPGGVHEQYV.

The rearrangement uses TRBV3-1 (or the pseudogene TRBV3-2) and TRBJ1-3; D is possibly TRBD1 (5 bases). CDR1 and CDR2 (germline): LGHDT, YNNKEL (reference sequence). The CDR3 runs to 17 residues. Trimming took 4 bases from V and 0 from J, leaving 16 bases between them. The CDR3 DNA is TGTGCCAGCAGCCCTTGGGGAGGGGCTAGCTCTGGAAACACCATATATTTT. Protein: CASSPWGGASSGNTIYF.

The rearrangement uses TRBV11-2 and TRBJ1-1, with D hard to call. The CDR3 loop spans 15 amino acids. Germline V gives CDR1 SGHAT, CDR2 FQNNGV. The V and J ends lost 5 bases and 4 bases respectively, with 17 bases between them. CDR3 coding DNA: TGTGCCAGCAGCGGCCATAGGTCCGGGAGCACTGAAGCTTTCTTT. It yields the protein CASSGHRSGSTEAFF.

This chain connects TRBV2 to TRBJ2-3; 9 bases agree with TRBD2. Germline V lookup: CDR1 SNHLY, CDR2 FYNNEI. With 7 bases clipped from V and 1 base from J, the junction kept 9 bases outside the gene matches. The CDR3 loop spans 16 amino acids. The chain's CDR3 is CASTQGLATRTDTQYF. The CDR3 DNA sequence: TGTGCCAGCACTCAGGGACTAGCAACCCGCACAGATACGCAGTATTTT.

V usage is TRBV2 and J usage is TRBJ2-1; tentatively, D is TRBD1 (6 bases). This CDR3 comprises 16 residues. Trimming removed 0 bases from V and 6 bases from J, with 15 bases in between. From germline, CDR1 is SNHLY and CDR2 FYNNEI. This CDR3 is CASSEALPAGVNEQFF. The DNA of the CDR3 is TGTGCCAGCAGTGAAGCGCTTCCGGCAGGGGTCAATGAGCAGTTCTTC. The full variable domain, with the rest looked up from reference TRBV2 and TRBJ2-1, is EPEVTQTPSHQVTQMGQEVILRCVPISNHLYFYWYRQILGQKVEFLVSFYNNEISEKSEIFDDQFSVERPDGSNFTLKIRSTKLEDSAMYFCASSEALPAGVNEQFFGPGTRLTVL.

This chain uses TRBV11-3 with TRBJ2-5; 12 bases agree with TRBD2. Germline V CDR1 and CDR2: SGHNT, YENEEA. The CDR3 spans 17 residues. J was trimmed by 2 bases and V by 5 bases; bases with no gene match: 9. The CDR3 here is CASSPQTSGSGQETQYF. CDR3 in DNA: TGTGCCAGCAGCCCACAGACTAGCGGGAGTGGGCAAGAGACCCAGTACTTC.